This TCR beta chain was identified in a study of CD8+ T cells in alopecia areata. In the study overall: Oral tofacitinib (5 to 10 mg twice daily) was administered to treated patients.

Sequencing templates came from extracted RNA that was reverse transcribed into cDNA. Sequencing was performed with immunoSEQ multiplex PCR; in TCRdb, only in-frame clones are kept and a portion is missing. The top ten clones hold about 1.3% of a sample with 150,000 to 200,000 clones, under 80% of them seen once. Per the germline V gene, CDR1 is LGHNA and CDR2 is YSLEER. Trimming cost V 3 bases and J 0 bases; bases outside gene matches: 9. This CDR3 is built from 18 residues. Treatment here: oral pan-JAK inhibitor, 5-10 mg twice daily. Sorting of CD4+ and CD8+ T cells was performed on PBMCs. The specimen was CD4+ T cells sorted from blood, collected at week 49, from a patient treated with tofacitinib. The TCR comes from a human donor with alopecia areata. This sequence joins TRBV4-3 and TRBJ2-3, with 10 bases matching TRBD2. Written as DNA, the CDR3 is TGCGCCAGCAGCCATCTCCCCGGACTAGCGGATAGCACAGATACGCAGTATTTT. Translation gives CASSHLPGLADSTDTQYF.